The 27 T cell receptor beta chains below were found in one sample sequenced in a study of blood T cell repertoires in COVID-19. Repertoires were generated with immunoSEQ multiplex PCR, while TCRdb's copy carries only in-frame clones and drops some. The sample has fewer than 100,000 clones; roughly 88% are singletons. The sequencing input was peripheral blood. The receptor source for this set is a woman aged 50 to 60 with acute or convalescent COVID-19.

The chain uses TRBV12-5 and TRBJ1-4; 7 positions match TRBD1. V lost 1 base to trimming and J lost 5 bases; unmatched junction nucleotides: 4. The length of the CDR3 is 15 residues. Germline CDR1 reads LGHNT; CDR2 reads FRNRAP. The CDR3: CASGLEGQSNEKLFF. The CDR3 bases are TGTGCTAGTGGTTTGGAGGGACAGTCAAATGAAAAACTGTTTTTT.

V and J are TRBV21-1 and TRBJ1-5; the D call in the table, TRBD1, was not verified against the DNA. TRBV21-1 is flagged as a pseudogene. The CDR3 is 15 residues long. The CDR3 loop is CASSIHTGECQPQHF. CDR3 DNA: TGTGCCAGCAGCATACATACAGGGGAGTGCCAGCCCCAGCATTTT.

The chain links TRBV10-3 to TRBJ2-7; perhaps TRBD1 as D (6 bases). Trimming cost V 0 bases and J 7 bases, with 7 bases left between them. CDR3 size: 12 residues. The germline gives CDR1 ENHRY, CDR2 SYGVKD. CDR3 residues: CAISESGGEQYF. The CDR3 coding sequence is TGTGCCATCAGTGAGTCAGGGGGTGAGCAGTACTTC.

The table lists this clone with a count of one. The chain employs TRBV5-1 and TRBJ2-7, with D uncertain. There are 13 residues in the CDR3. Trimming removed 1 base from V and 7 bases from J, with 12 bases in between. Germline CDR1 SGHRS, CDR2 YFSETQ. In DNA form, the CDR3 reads TGCGCCAGCAGCTTGAGAAGTTTCGGGGAGCAGTACTTC. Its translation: CASSLRSFGEQYF.

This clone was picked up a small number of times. The CDR3 nucleotides are TGTGCCTGGAGTCACAGGGCCACAGGGACAGGGTATGGCTACACCTTC. As protein: CAWSHRATGTGYGYTF. The rearrangement uses TRBV30 and TRBJ1-2; 9 bases fit TRBD1. J gave up 5 bases and V 2 bases, and 12 bases lay outside the gene matches. CDR1 is GTSNPN and CDR2 is SVGIG in the germline V gene (reference sequence). The CDR3 is 16 residues long. Together with reference TRBV30 and TRBJ1-2, the CDR3 gives the full variable domain: SQTIHQWPATLVQPVGSPLSLECTVEGTSNPNLYWYRQAAGRGLQLLFYSVGIGQISSEVPQNLSASRPQDRQFILSSKKLLLSDSGFYLCAWSHRATGTGYGYTFGSGTRLTVV.

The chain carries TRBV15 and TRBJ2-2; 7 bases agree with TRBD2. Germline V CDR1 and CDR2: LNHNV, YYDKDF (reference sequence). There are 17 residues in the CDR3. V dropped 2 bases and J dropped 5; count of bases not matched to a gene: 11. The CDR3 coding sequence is TGTGCCACCAGCAGATCTGCCGGGGGGTTGGGGACCGGGGAGCTGTTTTTT. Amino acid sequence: CATSRSAGGLGTGELFF. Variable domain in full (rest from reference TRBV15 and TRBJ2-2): DAMVIQNPRYQVTQFGKPVTLSCSQTLNHNVMYWYQQKSSQAPKLLFHYYDKDFNNEADTPDNFQSRRPNTSFCFLDIRSPGLGDTAMYLCATSRSAGGLGTGELFFGEGSRLTVL.

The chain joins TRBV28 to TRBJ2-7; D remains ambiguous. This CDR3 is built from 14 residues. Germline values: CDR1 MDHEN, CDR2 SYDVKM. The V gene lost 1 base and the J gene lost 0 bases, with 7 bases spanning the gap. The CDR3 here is CASSLFGFSYEQYF. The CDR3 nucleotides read TGTGCCAGCAGTTTATTCGGGTTCTCCTACGAGCAGTACTTC.

The chain's CDR3 is CASSYGTAGRGETQYF. As DNA, the CDR3 is TGTGCCAGCAGTTACGGGACCGCGGGAAGGGGAGAGACCCAGTACTTC. The V call is TRBV6-5, the J call TRBJ2-5, with D possibly matching TRBD2 (6 bases). The germline V and J ends were trimmed by 2 bases and 4 bases, with 17 bases remaining between them. The CDR3 contains 16 residues. Germline V gene sequence: CDR1 MNHEY, CDR2 SVGAGI.

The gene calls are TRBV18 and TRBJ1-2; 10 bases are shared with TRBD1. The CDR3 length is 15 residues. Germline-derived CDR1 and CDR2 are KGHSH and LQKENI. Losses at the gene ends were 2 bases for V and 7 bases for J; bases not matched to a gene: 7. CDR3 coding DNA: TGTGCCAGCTCACCAGGGGGGGACAGGGGACGTGGCTACACCTTC. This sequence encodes CASSPGGDRGRGYTF.

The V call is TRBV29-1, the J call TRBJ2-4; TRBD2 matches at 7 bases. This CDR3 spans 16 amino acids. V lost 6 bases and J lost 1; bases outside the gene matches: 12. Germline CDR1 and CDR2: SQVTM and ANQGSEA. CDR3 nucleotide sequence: TGCAGCGTACGATTCGGGGCCGGGGGGGCCAAAAACATTCAGTACTTC. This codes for CSVRFGAGGAKNIQYF.

In DNA form, the CDR3 reads TGCGCCAGCAGCCAGCTACTACAGGCGAGCTCTGGAAACACCATATATTTT. Translated, it gives CASSQLLQASSGNTIYF. The chain recombines TRBV4-1 with TRBJ1-3, with D tentatively TRBD1 (5 bases). The V gene lost 3 bases and the J gene lost 0 bases, with 15 bases spanning the gap. Germline CDR1 and CDR2: MGHRA and YSYEKL. This CDR3 has 17 amino acids.

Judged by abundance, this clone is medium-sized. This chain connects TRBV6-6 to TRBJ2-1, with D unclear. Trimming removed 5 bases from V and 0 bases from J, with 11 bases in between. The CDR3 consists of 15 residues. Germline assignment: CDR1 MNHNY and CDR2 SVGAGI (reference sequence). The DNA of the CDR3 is TGTGCCAGCAGTGCCGGTGTCGGCTCCTACAATGAGCAGTTCTTC. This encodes CASSAGVGSYNEQFF.

CDR3 nucleotide sequence: TGTGCCAGCAGCCGGACTAGCGGCGCTCCTGAGCAGTACTTC. Its translation: CASSRTSGAPEQYF. The rearrangement joins TRBV5-8 to TRBJ2-7; TRBD2 matches at 10 bases. Trimming removed 4 bases from V and 7 bases from J; junction bases left unmatched: 8. Looked up from germline, CDR1 is SGHTS and CDR2 is YDEGEE. The CDR3 covers 14 residues.

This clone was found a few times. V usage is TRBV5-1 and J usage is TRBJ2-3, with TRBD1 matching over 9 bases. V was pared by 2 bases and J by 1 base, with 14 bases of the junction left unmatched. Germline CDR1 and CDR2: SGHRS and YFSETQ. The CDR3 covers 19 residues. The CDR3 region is CASSFVRDRAIYGTDTQYF. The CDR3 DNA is TGCGCCAGCAGCTTTGTCCGGGACAGGGCAATTTACGGCACAGATACGCAGTATTTT.

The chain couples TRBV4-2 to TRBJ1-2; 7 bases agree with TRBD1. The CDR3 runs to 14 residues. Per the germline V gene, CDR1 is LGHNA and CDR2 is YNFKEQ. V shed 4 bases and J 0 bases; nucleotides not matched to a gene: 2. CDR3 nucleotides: TGTGCCAGCAGCCGGACAGGCCCTAACTATGGCTACACCTTC. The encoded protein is CASSRTGPNYGYTF.

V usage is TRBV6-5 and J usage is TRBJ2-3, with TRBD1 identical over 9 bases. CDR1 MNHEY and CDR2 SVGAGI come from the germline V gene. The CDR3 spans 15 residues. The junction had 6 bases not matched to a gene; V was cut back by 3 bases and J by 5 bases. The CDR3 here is CASSYTGTGLDTQYF. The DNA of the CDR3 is TGTGCCAGCAGTTATACCGGGACAGGGTTAGATACGCAGTATTTT.

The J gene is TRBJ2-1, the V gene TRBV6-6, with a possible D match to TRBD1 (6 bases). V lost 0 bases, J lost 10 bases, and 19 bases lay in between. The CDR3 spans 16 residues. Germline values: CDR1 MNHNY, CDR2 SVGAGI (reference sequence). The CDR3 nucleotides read TGTGCCAGCAGTTACTCTGCGGCAGGGGTAGGGAGAGAGCAGTTCTTC. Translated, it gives CASSYSAAGVGREQFF.

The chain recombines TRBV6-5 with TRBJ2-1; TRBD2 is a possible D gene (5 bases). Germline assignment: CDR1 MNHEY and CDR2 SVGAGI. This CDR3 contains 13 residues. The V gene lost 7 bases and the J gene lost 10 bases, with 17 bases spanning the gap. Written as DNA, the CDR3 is TGTGCCAGCACCCCCCCCACGGGGTACGAGCAGTTCTTC. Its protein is CASTPPTGYEQFF.

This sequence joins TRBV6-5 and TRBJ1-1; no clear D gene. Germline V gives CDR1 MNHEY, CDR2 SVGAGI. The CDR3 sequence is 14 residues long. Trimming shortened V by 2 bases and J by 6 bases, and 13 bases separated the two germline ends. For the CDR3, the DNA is TGTGCCAGCAGTTACCTCGGGGTATCCGCTGAAGCTTTCTTT. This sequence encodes CASSYLGVSAEAFF.

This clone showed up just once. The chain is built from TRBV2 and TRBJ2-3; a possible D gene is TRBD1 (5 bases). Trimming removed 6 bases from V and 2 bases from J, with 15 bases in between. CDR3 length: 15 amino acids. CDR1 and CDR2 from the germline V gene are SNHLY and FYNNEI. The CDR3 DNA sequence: TGTGCCAGCAGGAGGCAGGGTGGAGACACAGATACGCAGTATTTT. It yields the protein CASRRQGGDTDTQYF.

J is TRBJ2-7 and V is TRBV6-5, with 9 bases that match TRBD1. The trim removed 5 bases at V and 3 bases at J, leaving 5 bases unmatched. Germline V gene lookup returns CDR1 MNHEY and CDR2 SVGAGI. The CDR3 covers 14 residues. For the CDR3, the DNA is TGTGCCAGCAGTACCGGGACAGGGTACTACGAGCAGTACTTC. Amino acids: CASSTGTGYYEQYF.

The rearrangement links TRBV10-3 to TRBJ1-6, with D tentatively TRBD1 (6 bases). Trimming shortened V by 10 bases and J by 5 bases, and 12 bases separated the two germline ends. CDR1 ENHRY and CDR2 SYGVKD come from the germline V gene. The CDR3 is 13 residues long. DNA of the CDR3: TGTGCCACCCGGGACACCGATAATTCACCCCTCCACTTT. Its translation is CATRDTDNSPLHF.

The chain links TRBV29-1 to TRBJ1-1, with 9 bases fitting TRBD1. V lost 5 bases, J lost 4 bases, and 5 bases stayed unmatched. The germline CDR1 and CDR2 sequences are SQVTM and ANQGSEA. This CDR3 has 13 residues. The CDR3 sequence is CSVNTGGSTEAFF. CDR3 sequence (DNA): TGCAGCGTTAATACAGGGGGCTCCACTGAAGCTTTCTTT.

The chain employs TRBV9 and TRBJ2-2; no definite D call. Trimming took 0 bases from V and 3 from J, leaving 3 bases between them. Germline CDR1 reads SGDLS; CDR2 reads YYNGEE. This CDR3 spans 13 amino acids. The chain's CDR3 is CASSVVYTGELFF. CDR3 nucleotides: TGTGCCAGCAGCGTAGTCTACACCGGGGAGCTGTTTTTT.

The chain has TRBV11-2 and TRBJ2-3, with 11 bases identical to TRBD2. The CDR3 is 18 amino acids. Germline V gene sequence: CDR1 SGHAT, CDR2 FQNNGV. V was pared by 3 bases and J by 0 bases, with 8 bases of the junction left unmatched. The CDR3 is CASSFYSGRGPSTDTQYF. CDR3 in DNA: TGTGCCAGCAGCTTCTATAGCGGGAGGGGACCTAGCACAGATACGCAGTATTTT.

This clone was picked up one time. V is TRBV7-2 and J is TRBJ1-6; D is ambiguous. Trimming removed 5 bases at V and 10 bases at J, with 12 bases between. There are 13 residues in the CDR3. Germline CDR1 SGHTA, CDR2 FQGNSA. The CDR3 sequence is CASSTQSGSPLHF. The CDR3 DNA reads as TGTGCCAGCAGCACACAATCAGGATCACCCCTCCACTTT.

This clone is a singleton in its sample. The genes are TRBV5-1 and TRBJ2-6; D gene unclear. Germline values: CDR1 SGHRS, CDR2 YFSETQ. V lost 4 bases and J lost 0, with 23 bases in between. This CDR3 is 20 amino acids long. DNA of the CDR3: TGCGCCAGCAGCGGTGCAGGTTTCGCTGTGATAAGCTCTGGGGCCAACGTCCTGACTTTC. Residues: CASSGAGFAVISSGANVLTF.